The present TCR beta chain was sequenced within a study of cytomegalovirus exposure and HLA in healthy donors. Whole-study results and caveats: A later analysis linked a missense DCLRE1C variant to TCR beta V- and J-gene trimming. Through in vitro validation, a few CMV-associated chains were shown to be specific for CMV antigens.

V was cut by 1 base and J by 5 bases, with 11 bases left in between. CDR1 and CDR2 from the germline V gene are SGHAT and FQNNGV. CDR3 length equals 14 residues. To note about this clone: Its antigen is not identified.

Primers: 60 Vbeta forward and 13 Jbeta reverse. The table came from immunoSEQ multiplex PCR; TCRdb's copy has only in-frame clones and leaves some out. The sample carries 130,000 to 150,000 clones, approximately 82% recorded once. Source material: PBMCs. The TCR sequence derives from a woman in her sixties in good health and CMV-seropositive. This sequence joins TRBV11-2 and TRBJ1-1, with a weak D call TRBD1 (6 bases). CDR3 in DNA: TGTGCCAGCAGCTTAGTGGGGGGGGCGACTGAAGCTTTCTTT. Translated, it gives CASSLVGGATEAFF.